This T cell receptor beta chain is from a study of spatial heterogeneity in lung cancer. Study observations and caveats: Tumors with more nonsynonymous mutations had more expanded intratumoral alpha and beta TCRs.

By frequency in the sample, this clonotype is medium-sized. The antigen is unknown. This CDR3 region has 11 residues. CDR1 is DFQATT and CDR2 is SNEGSKA in the germline V gene (reference sequence). The ends were cut back, 0 bases at V and 6 bases at J, with 6 bases in the middle. The time point is: sample taken at primary tumor resection. Individually, TCR cDNA molecules were each labelled with a unique molecular identifier. TCRdb re-analysed the 5' RACE reads in MiXCR, keeping a single row per CDR3 protein. The data contain about 3,500 distinct CDR3 sequences, 8% of them singletons. Sample: lung tumor tissue, taken at surgery. The receptor comes from a male donor with early-stage non-small cell lung cancer. J is TRBJ2-7 and V is TRBV20-1; no firm D call. This CDR3 is CSARDQLEQYF. The CDR3 region has the DNA TGCAGTGCTAGAGATCAACTCGAGCAGTACTTC.